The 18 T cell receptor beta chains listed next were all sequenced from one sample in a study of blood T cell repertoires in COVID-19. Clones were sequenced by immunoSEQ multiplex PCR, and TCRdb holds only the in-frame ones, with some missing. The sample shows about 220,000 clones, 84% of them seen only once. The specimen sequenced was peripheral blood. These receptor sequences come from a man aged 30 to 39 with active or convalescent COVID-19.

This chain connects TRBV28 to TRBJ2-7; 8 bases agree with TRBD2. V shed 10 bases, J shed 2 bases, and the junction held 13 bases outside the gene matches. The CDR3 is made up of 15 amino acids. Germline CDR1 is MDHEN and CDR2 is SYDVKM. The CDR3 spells CAIRRKAGDTYEQYF. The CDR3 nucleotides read TGTGCCATCCGAAGAAAAGCGGGAGATACCTACGAGCAGTACTTC.

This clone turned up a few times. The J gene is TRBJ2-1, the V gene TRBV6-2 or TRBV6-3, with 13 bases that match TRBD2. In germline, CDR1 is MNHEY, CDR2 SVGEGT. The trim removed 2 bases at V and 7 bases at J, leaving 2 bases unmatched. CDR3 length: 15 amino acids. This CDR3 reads CASSYKLAGGNEQFF. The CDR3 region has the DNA TGTGCCAGCAGTTACAAACTAGCGGGAGGGAATGAGCAGTTCTTC.

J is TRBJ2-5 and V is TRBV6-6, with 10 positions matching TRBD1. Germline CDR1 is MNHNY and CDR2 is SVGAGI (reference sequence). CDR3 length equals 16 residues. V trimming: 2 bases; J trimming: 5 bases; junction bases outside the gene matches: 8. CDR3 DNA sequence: TGTGCCAGCAGTTACCAAACGGGACAGGGGTATGAGACCCAGTACTTC. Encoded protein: CASSYQTGQGYETQYF.

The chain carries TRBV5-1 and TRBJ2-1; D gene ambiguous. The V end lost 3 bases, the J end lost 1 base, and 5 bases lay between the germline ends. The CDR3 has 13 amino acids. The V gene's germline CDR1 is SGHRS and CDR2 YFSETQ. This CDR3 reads CASSSRSYNEQFF. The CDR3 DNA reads TGCGCCAGCAGCTCTCGGTCCTACAATGAGCAGTTCTTC.

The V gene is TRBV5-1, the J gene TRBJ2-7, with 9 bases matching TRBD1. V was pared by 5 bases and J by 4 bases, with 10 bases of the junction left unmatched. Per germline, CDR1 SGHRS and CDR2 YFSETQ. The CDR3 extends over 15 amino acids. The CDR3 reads CASRTRTGDVYEQYF. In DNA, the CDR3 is TGCGCCAGCAGGACACGGACAGGGGACGTTTACGAGCAGTACTTC.

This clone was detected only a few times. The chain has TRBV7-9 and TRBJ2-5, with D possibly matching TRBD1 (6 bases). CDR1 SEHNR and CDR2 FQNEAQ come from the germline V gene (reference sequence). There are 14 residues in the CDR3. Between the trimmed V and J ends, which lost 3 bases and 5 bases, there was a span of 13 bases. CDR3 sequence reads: CASSLQGTGETQYF. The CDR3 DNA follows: TGTGCCAGCAGCTTGCAAGGAACAGGGGAGACCCAGTACTTC. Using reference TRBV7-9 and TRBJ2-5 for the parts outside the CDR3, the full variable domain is DTGVSQNPRHKITKRGQNVTFRCDPISEHNRLYWYRQTLGQGPEFLTYFQNEAQLEKSRLLSDRFSAERPKGSFSTLEIQRTEQGDSAMYLCASSLQGTGETQYFGPGTRLLVL.

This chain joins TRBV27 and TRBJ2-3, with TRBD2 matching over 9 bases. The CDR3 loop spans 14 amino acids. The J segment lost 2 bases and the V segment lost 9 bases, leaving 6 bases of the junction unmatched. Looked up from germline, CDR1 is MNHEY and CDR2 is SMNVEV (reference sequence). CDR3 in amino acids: CASRSSGNTDTQYF. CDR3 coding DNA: TGTGCCAGTAGATCTAGCGGGAACACAGATACGCAGTATTTT.

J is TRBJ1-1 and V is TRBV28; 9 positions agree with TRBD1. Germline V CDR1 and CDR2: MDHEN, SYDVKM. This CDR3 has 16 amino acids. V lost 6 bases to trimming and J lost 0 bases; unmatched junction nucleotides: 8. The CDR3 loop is CASRTGQGIMNTEAFF. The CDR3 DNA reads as TGTGCCAGCAGGACCGGACAGGGGATCATGAACACTGAAGCTTTCTTT.

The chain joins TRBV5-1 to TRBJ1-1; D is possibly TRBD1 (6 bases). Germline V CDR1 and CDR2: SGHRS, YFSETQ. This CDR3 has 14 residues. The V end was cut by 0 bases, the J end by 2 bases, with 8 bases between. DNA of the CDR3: TGCGCCAGCAGCTTGGCACAGGGCAACACTGAAGCTTTCTTT. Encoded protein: CASSLAQGNTEAFF.

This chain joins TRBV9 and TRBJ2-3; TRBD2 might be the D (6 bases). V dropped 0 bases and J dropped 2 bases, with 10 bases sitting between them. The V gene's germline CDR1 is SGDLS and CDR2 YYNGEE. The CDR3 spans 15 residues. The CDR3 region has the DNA TGTGCCAGCAGCGTAGATGCGGGGTACACAGATACGCAGTATTTT. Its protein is CASSVDAGYTDTQYF.

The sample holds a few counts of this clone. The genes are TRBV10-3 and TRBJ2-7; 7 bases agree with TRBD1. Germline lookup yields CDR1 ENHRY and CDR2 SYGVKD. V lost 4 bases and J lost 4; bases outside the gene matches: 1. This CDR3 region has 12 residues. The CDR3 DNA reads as TGTGCCATCAGTGTGGGACAGTACGAGCAGTACTTC. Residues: CAISVGQYEQYF.

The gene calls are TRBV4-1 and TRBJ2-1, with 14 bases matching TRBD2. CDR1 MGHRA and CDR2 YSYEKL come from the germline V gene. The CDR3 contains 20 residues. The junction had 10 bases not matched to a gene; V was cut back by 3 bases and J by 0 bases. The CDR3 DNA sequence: TGCGCCAGCAGCCACGATCGACTAGCGGGGGGGCCCCACTCCTACAATGAGCAGTTCTTC. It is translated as CASSHDRLAGGPHSYNEQFF.

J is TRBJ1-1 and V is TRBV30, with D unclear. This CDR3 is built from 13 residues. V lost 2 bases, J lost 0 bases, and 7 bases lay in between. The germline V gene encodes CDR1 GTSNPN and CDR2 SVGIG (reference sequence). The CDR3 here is CAWSPHMNTEAFF. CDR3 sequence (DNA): TGTGCCTGGAGTCCTCACATGAACACTGAAGCTTTCTTT.

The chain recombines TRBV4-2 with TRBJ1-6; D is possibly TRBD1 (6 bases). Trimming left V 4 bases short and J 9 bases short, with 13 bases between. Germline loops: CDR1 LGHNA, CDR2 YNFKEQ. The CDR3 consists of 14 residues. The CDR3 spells CASSPQGSGSPLHF. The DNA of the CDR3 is TGTGCCAGCAGCCCTCAGGGGTCCGGTTCACCCCTCCACTTT.

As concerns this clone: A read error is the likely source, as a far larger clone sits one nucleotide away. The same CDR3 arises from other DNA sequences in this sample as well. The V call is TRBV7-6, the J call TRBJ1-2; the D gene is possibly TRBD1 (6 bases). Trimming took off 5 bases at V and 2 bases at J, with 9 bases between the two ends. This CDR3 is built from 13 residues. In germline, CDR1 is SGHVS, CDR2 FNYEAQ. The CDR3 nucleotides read TGTGCCAGCAGCCCCACAGGGAACTATGGCTACACCTTC. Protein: CASSPTGNYGYTF. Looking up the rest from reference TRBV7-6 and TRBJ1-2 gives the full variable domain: GAGVSQSPRYKVTKRGQDVALRCDPISGHVSLYWYRQALGQGPEFLTYFNYEAQQDKSGLPNDRFSAERPEGSISTLTIQRTEQRDSAMYRCASSPTGNYGYTFGSGTRLTVV.

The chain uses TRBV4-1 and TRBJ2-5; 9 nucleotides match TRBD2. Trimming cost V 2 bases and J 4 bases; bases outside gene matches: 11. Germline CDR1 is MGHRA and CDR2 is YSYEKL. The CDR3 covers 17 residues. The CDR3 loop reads CASSQSRGGLAGETQYF. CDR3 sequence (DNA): TGCGCCAGCAGCCAATCCCGGGGGGGACTAGCAGGAGAGACCCAGTACTTC.

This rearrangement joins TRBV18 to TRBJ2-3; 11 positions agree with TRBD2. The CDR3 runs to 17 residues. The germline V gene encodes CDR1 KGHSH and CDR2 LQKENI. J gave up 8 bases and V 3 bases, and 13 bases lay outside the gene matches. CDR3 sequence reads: CASSPQGPSGRQGTQYF. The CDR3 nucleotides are TGTGCCAGCTCACCCCAGGGCCCTAGCGGGAGGCAAGGTACGCAGTATTTT.

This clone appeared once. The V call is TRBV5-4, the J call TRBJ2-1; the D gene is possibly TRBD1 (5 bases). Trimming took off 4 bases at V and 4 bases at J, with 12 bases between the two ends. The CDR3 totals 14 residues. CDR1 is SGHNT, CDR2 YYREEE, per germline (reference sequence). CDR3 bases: TGTGCCAGCAGCCTACGGACAAGTTACAATGAGCAGTTCTTC. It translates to CASSLRTSYNEQFF.